Each of the 18 T cell receptor beta chains below was sequenced from the same sample in a study of human T cells and chemical hapten exposure. TCRdb recomputed calls from the RACE reads with MiXCR, one row per CDR3 protein. The sample has 110,000 or so distinct CDR3 sequences, approximately 8.8% seen once; the top ten hold approximately 2.8%. Time point reported: patch test 2, 6 weeks after DPC sensitization. As for treatment: therapeutic diphenylcyclopropenone sensitization with weekly scalp DPC. This specimen consisted of whole blood, obtained in connection with sensitization to the hapten diphenylcyclopropenone (DPC). All receptors come from a woman aged 40 to 49 with alopecia areata. Some clones in this sample may be carry-over from other donors' samples.

This clonotype was seen repeatedly, ten times or more. This chain connects TRBV20-1 to TRBJ2-5, with a tentative D call TRBD1 (5 bases). The CDR3 loop spans 14 amino acids. Trimming pared 3 bases from V and 1 base from J, leaving 12 bases between. From germline, CDR1 is DFQATT and CDR2 SNEGSKA (reference sequence). For the CDR3, the DNA is TGCAGTGCTAGGTTCGCAGGGCTCCAAGAGACCCAGTACTTC. Its protein is CSARFAGLQETQYF.

This clonotype was counted ten times or more. The V and J genes are TRBV3-1 and TRBJ2-3; possible D gene TRBD2, 6 bases. The germline V gene has CDR1 LGHDT and CDR2 YNNKEL (reference sequence). V lost 5 bases and J lost 2, with 14 bases in between. There are 15 residues in the CDR3. The DNA for the CDR3 is TGTGCCAGCAGCGCCCTCGGGGGTGCCACAGATACGCAGTATTTT. It codes for CASSALGGATDTQYF.

There are a few counts of this clonotype. The gene calls are TRBV3-1 and TRBJ2-3, with TRBD1 matching 9 bases. J gave up 3 bases and V 4 bases, and 8 bases lay outside the gene matches. CDR3 length equals 16 residues. Germline V gives CDR1 LGHDT, CDR2 YNNKEL (reference sequence). CDR3 loop: CASSPWTGVGTDTQYF. The CDR3 coding sequence is TGTGCCAGCAGCCCCTGGACAGGGGTAGGGACAGATACGCAGTATTTT.

This clonotype occurred a few times. The chain combines TRBV10-3 with TRBJ2-7, with TRBD1 as a possible D gene (5 bases). CDR1 is ENHRY, CDR2 SYGVKD, per germline. The CDR3 contains 15 residues. Trimming removed 2 bases at V and 3 bases at J, with 14 bases between. The CDR3 spells CAISESPTALYEQYF. Here the CDR3 DNA reads TGTGCCATCAGTGAGAGCCCGACAGCTCTCTACGAGCAGTACTTC.

This clonotype was observed a few times. The J gene is TRBJ2-1, the V gene TRBV6-6, with 15 bases matching TRBD2. J lost 8 bases, V lost 6 bases, and 5 bases had no gene match. From germline, CDR1 is MNHNY and CDR2 SVGAGI (reference sequence). This CDR3 is built from 15 residues. This CDR3 is CASSMGLAGGHEQFF. CDR3 coding DNA: TGTGCCAGCAGCATGGGACTAGCGGGGGGTCATGAGCAGTTCTTC.

Only one count was recorded for this clonotype. This may be a read error, as it is one base from a much larger clone. This rearrangement joins TRBV6-5 to TRBJ2-3; weak D call: TRBD2 (6 bases). From germline, CDR1 is MNHEY and CDR2 SVGAGI. This CDR3 has 14 amino acids. The ends were cut back, 7 bases at V and 2 bases at J, with 13 bases in the middle. The CDR3 bases are TGTGCCAGCACTGACGTGCGGGACACAGATACGCAGTATTTT. Amino acids: CASTDVRDTDTQYF.

The V and J genes are TRBV7-2 and TRBJ1-3; D gene ambiguous. The V gene lost 5 bases and the J gene lost 0 bases, with 17 bases spanning the gap. Per the germline V gene, CDR1 is SGHTA and CDR2 is FQGNSA. The CDR3 covers 17 residues. DNA of the CDR3: TGTGCCAGCAGCCAACCTGTCCGACTAGTCTCTGGAAACACCATATATTTT. As protein: CASSQPVRLVSGNTIYF.

The gene calls are TRBV7-2 and TRBJ2-1; TRBD2 matches 9 bases. CDR1 and CDR2 from the germline V gene are SGHTA and FQGNSA. There are 18 residues in the CDR3. V shed 0 bases and J 6 bases; nucleotides not matched to a gene: 12. The CDR3 here is CASSLAPRGRGGGNEQFF. CDR3 coding DNA: TGTGCCAGCAGCTTAGCCCCTAGGGGGCGGGGGGGAGGCAATGAGCAGTTCTTC.

The sample holds a few counts of this clonotype. The chain employs TRBV6-5 and TRBJ1-1; no reliable D call. V lost 0 bases and J lost 3, with 5 bases in between. CDR3 length: 13 residues. Per germline, CDR1 MNHEY and CDR2 SVGAGI. The CDR3 coding sequence is TGTGCCAGCAGTTACTCGATGTACACTGAAGCTTTCTTT. Translating it yields CASSYSMYTEAFF.

This clonotype turned up a few times. V usage is TRBV5-1 and J usage is TRBJ2-3; TRBD2 might be the D (5 bases). This CDR3 has 15 residues. Germline V gene data show CDR1 as SGHRS and CDR2 as YFSETQ. V lost 0 bases, J lost 4 bases, and 12 bases lay in between. The CDR3 sequence is CASSLAGEAADTQYF. The CDR3 DNA is TGCGCCAGCAGCTTGGCCGGGGAAGCGGCAGATACGCAGTATTTT.

In its sample, this clonotype was seen many times. The chain carries TRBV7-6 and TRBJ2-2; D call uncertain. V lost 1 base, J lost 6 bases, and 15 bases lay in between. Germline lookup yields CDR1 SGHVS and CDR2 FNYEAQ. The length of the CDR3 is 16 residues. CDR3 sequence (DNA): TGTGCCAGCAGCTTAGGGTGGGGAACGATGTCCGGGGAGCTGTTTTTT. This codes for CASSLGWGTMSGELFF.

The sample holds many counts of this clonotype. Mismatch with germline at one junction end may stem from a read error. This rearrangement joins TRBV6-6 to TRBJ1-1; TRBD1 might be the D (6 bases). CDR3 size: 11 residues. Germline assignment: CDR1 MNHNY and CDR2 SVGAGI (reference sequence). CDR3 amino acids: CASSNRVEAFF. DNA of the CDR3: TGTGCCAGCAGCAACAGGGTCGAAGCTTTTTTT.

There are many counts of this clonotype. V and J are TRBV6-2 or TRBV6-3 and TRBJ1-1; no clear D gene. Germline loops: CDR1 MNHEY, CDR2 SVGEGT. The length of the CDR3 is 14 residues. The ends were cut back, 0 bases at V and 4 bases at J, with 9 bases in the middle. The chain's CDR3 is CASSYSWSPTEAFF. In DNA form, the CDR3 reads TGTGCCAGCAGTTACTCTTGGTCCCCCACTGAAGCTTTCTTT.

This clonotype was observed at least ten times. The rearrangement joins TRBV6-1 to TRBJ2-1; D uncertain. In germline, CDR1 is MNHNS, CDR2 SASEGT. The V end was cut by 10 bases, the J end by 1 base, with 14 bases between. This CDR3 comprises 14 residues. The CDR3 nucleotides are TGTGCCACCTCGTTTATGTCTTCCTACAATGAGCAGTTCTTC. It specifies CATSFMSSYNEQFF.

This clonotype was recorded at least ten times. CDR3 nucleotide sequence: TGTGCCAGCAGCCGATCGGGGGGTACAGATACGCAGTATTTT. Amino acids: CASSRSGGTDTQYF. The V call is TRBV11-3, the J call TRBJ2-3; 7 nucleotides line up with TRBD2. The CDR3 spans 14 residues. Germline V lookup: CDR1 SGHNT, CDR2 YENEEA. V shed 5 bases and J 3 bases; nucleotides not matched to a gene: 5.

This clonotype was observed a few times. The chain has TRBV5-1 and TRBJ2-7; 11 nucleotides align to TRBD1. Germline CDR1 SGHRS, CDR2 YFSETQ. The CDR3 covers 14 residues. Losses at the gene ends were 2 bases for V and 3 bases for J; bases not matched to a gene: 1. CDR3 in amino acids: CASSLGTGGYEQYF. Written as DNA, the CDR3 is TGCGCCAGCAGCTTAGGGACAGGGGGCTACGAGCAGTACTTC.

This clonotype has only one observation. The chain's CDR3 is CASSSLFPSGANVLTF. The CDR3 DNA follows: TGTGCCAGCAGCTCATTGTTTCCCTCTGGGGCCAACGTCCTGACTTTC. This chain links TRBV7-9 with TRBJ2-6; D unclear. Trimming took 4 bases from V and 0 from J, leaving 10 bases between them. The CDR3 loop spans 16 amino acids. The germline V gene has CDR1 SEHNR and CDR2 FQNEAQ (reference sequence).

The chain uses TRBV6-6 and TRBJ1-2, with TRBD1 identical over 9 bases. The germline gives CDR1 MNHNY, CDR2 SVGAGI (reference sequence). With V trimmed by 5 bases and J by 3 bases, 10 bases remained unmatched. The CDR3 is 16 amino acids. DNA for the CDR3: TGTGCCAGCAGTCTTGCGGGACAGGGCTCGGACTATGGCTACACCTTC. Its translation is CASSLAGQGSDYGYTF.